These T cell receptor beta chains were read from a single sample in a study of T cell responses to AZD1222 COVID-19 vaccine. Repertoires were generated with immunoSEQ multiplex PCR, while TCRdb's copy carries only in-frame clones and drops some. The sample lists some 80,000 clones; more than 80% were seen once. Specimen: peripheral blood, collected on day 0 of AZD1222 vaccination. The receptor source for this set is an adult in good health. Each CDR3 is given without its conserved first and last residue.

v_gene,CDR3aa
TRBV6-5,ASSLASLRSPLH
TRBV18,ASSPIEGAEAF
TRBV11-1,ASSSPRDRVDYEQY
TRBV7-2,ASSLPPSGESTDTQY
TRBV5-5,ASSLEQAIETQY
TRBV11-3,ASSSGRSNSPLH
TRBV7-8,ASSLGTGGPPNYGYT
TRBV12-3/TRBV12-4,ASSSTGWDGYT
TRBV18,ASSLQTLNYGYT
TRBV7-2,ASSTSNQPQH
TRBV6-5,ASSSVGNYGYT
TRBV7-9,ASSGDRTYNEQF
TRBV7-2,ASSLTGENSPLH
TRBV2,ASSVNPAGPAF
TRBV12-3/TRBV12-4,ASSFGGEAF
TRBV30,AWSGLISTGGIYNYGYT
TRBV19,ASKRQGAGYGTDTQY
TRBV5-8,ASSFGQGIGNQPQH
TRBV7-2,ASSLNFGNSPLH
TRBV19,ASSPGLRGSLPLH
TRBV19,ASSIGPREGSYEQY
TRBV6-6,ASSRTSGGVAYEQY
TRBV3-1/TRBV3-2,ASSQGQGWSTDTQY
TRBV3-1/TRBV3-2,ASSYRGFLNTEAF
TRBV19,ASSIRRSFNEKLF
TRBV27,ASSLSGTGKGYGYT
TRBV7-2,ASSFGGWTYEQY
TRBV3-1/TRBV3-2,ASSQGSGQPQH
TRBV19,ASSPGTGVSYEQY
TRBV29-1,SVEPQRGPKTQY
TRBV23-1,ASAWEGRMEKLF
TRBV30,AWSNSDRGQETQY
TRBV21-1,ASSPSPRDGQETQY
TRBV12-3/TRBV12-4,ASSVQGYGYT
TRBV2,ASSGGQLYNSPLH
TRBV13,ASRGGPGDYT
TRBV7-2,ASSIPGSYGYT
TRBV19,ASSIADGRSGANVLT
TRBV5-1,ASSFRTMNTEAF
TRBV6-6,ASSYLAYGYT
TRBV19,ASRDRMNTEAF
TRBV19,ASSIEGHQPQH